The clone carrying this T cell receptor (beta chain) has just a few counts. The target antigen is unknown. The entry originates in a study of cytomegalovirus exposure and HLA in healthy donors. Study-wide context: Of all 380 or so donors who were genotyped, roughly 81% belonged to the Caucasian-associated ancestry cluster. The study's findings and limits: Owing to their indistinguishability, certain V segments, notably TRBV6-2 and TRBV6-3, were excluded. Previous analysis showed most TCR beta V segments were productive about 87% or about 30% of the time.

Germline CDR1 and CDR2: SNHLY and FYNNEI. With 2 bases removed from V and 4 bases from J, the gap between germline ends came to 8 bases. This CDR3 region has 13 residues. In the PCR, 60 Vbeta and 13 Jbeta primers were used. TCRdb's table, derived via immunoSEQ multiplex PCR, lists solely in-frame clones and lacks some. The sample consists of about 76,000 clones, 78% of them appearing once. The chain employs TRBV2 and TRBJ1-1; D gene uncertain. Specimen: PBMCs. This TCR derives from a male donor in good health and CMV-seropositive. The CDR3 DNA is TGTGCCAGCAGTGAAATCCGGGGCACTGAAGCTTTCTTT. Translating it yields CASSEIRGTEAFF.